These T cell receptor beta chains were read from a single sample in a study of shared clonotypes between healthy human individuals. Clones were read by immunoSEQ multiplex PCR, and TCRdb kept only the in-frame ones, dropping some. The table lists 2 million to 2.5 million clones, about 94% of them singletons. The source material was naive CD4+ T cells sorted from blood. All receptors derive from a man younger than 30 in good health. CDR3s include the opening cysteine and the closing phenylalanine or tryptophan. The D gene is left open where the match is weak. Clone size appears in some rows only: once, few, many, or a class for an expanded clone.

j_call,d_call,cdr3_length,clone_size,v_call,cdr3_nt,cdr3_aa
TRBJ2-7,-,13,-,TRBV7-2,TGTGCCAGCAGCACGGGACGGAGAAACGAGCAGTACTTC,CASSTGRRNEQYF
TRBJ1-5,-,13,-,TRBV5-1,TGCGCCAGCAGCTTGGAGAGAAATCAGCCCCAGCATTTT,CASSLERNQPQHF
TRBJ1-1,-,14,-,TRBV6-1,TGTGCCAGCAGTGGTCTCCGTAAGGGCACTGAAGCTTTCTTT,CASSGLRKGTEAFF
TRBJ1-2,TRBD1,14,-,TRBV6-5,TGTGCCAGCAGTAAGGACAGGGTCCTCGCTGGCTACACCTTC,CASSKDRVLAGYTF
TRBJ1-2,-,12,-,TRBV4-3,TGCGCCAGCAGCCAAGATGCAAGTGGCTACACCTTC,CASSQDASGYTF
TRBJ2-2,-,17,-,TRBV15,TGTGCCACCAGCAGAGATTTGCAGCGGCGTAACACCGGGGAGCTGTTTTTT,CATSRDLQRRNTGELFF
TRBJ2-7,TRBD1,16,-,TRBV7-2,TGTGCCAGCAGCTTAGTCGCCAGACAGGGGCGAGGCGAGCAGTACTTC,CASSLVARQGRGEQYF
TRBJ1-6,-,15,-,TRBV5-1,TGCGCCAGCAGCTCGTCTCCTATAAACGATTCACCCCTCCACTTT,CASSSSPINDSPLHF
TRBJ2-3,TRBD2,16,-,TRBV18,TGTGCCAGCTCACCACCGAGCGGGGGGTTCGCAGATACGCAGTATTTT,CASSPPSGGFADTQYF
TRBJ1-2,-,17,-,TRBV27,TGTGCCAGCAGTTTAGCCCCCCGGACGGGAGCTAACTATGGCTACACCTTC,CASSLAPRTGANYGYTF
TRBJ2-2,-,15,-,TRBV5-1,TGCGCCAGCAGCCGCTGGGACACCAACACCGGGGAGCTGTTTTTT,CASSRWDTNTGELFF
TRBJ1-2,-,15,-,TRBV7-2,TGTGCCAGCAGCTTAGGGCGACAGGCGATCTATGGCTACACCTTC,CASSLGRQAIYGYTF
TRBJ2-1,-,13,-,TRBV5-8,TGTGCCAGCAGACTAAGGGTTCACAATGAGCAGTTCTTC,CASRLRVHNEQFF
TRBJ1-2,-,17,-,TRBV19,TGTGCCAGTAGTATCCGGGACGTGGGTATCTTGTTCTATGGCTACACCTTC,CASSIRDVGILFYGYTF
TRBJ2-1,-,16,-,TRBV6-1,TGTGCCAGCAGTGAGAGGGCAGCGGTGTCCTACAATGAGCAGTTCTTC,CASSERAAVSYNEQFF
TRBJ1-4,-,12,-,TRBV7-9,TGTGCCAGCATCGGTCTGGGAGGTAAACTGTTTTTT,CASIGLGGKLFF
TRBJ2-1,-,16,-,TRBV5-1,TGCGCCAGCAGAAGAGGACAGTCCAATGGGGGCGATGAGCAGTTCTTC,CASRRGQSNGGDEQFF
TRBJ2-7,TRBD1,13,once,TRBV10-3,TGTGCCATCAGTAGGCAGGGGGCGTTTGAGCAGTACTTC,CAISRQGAFEQYF
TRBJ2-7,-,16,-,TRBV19,TGTGCCAGTAGTACCCCCCTGGGTTGGGGCCGGACCGAGCAGTACTTC,CASSTPLGWGRTEQYF
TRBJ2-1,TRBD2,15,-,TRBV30,TGTGCCTGGAGTGTTCTAGCGGGAGGAGGCGATGAGCAGTTCTTC,CAWSVLAGGGDEQFF
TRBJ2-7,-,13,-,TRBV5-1,TGCGCCAGCAGCAAGGGTGATTCCTACGAGCAGTACTTC,CASSKGDSYEQYF
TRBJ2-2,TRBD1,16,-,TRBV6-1,TGTGCCAGCAGTGCACCCGGGACAGGGAGACCCGGGGAGCTGTTTTTT,CASSAPGTGRPGELFF
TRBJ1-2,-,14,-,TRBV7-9,TGTGCCAGCAGCTTAGCCCTGGGAGACTATGGCTACACCTTC,CASSLALGDYGYTF
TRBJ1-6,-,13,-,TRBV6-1,TGTGCCACGCGGGACAACAATAATTCACCCCTCCACTTT,CATRDNNNSPLHF
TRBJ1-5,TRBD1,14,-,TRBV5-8,TGTGCCAGCAGGACAGGGTATAGCAATCAGCCCCAGCATTTT,CASRTGYSNQPQHF
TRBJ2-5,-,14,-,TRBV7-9,TGTGCCAGCAGCGAACAGGTTTTAGGAGAGACCCAGTACTTC,CASSEQVLGETQYF
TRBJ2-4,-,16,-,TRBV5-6,TGTGCCAGCAGCCCTCAGACAGGCCTAGCCAAAAACATTCAGTACTTC,CASSPQTGLAKNIQYF
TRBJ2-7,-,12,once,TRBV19,TGTGCCAGTAAAGGCGGAGGCTACGAGCAGTACTTC,CASKGGGYEQYF
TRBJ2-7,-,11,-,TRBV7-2,TGTGCCAGCAGCTTATTATACGAGCAGTACTTC,CASSLLYEQYF
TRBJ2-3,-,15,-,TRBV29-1,TGCAGCGTTGGGGAATTACCATACTTCACAGATACGCAGTATTTT,CSVGELPYFTDTQYF
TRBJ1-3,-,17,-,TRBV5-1,TGCGCCAGCAGCCCCCGGGACACCGTTTACTCTGGAAACACCATATATTTT,CASSPRDTVYSGNTIYF
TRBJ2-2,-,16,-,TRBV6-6,TGTGCCAGCAGCCCCGTTGGGGGAGACATCACCGGGGAGCTGTTTTTT,CASSPVGGDITGELFF
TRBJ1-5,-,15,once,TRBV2,TGTGCCAGCCAGGTAGACCTGGGAAGCAATCAGCCCCAGCATTTT,CASQVDLGSNQPQHF
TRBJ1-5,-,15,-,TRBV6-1,TGTGCCAGCAGCCAAGAGGGAGGGCGCAATCAGCCCCAGCATTTT,CASSQEGGRNQPQHF
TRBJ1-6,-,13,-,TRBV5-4,TGTGCCAGCAGCTTCGGCCAGAATTCACCCCTCCACTTT,CASSFGQNSPLHF
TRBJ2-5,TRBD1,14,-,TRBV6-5,TGTGCCAGCAGTCTAGGACAGGCAATGGAGACCCAGTACTTC,CASSLGQAMETQYF